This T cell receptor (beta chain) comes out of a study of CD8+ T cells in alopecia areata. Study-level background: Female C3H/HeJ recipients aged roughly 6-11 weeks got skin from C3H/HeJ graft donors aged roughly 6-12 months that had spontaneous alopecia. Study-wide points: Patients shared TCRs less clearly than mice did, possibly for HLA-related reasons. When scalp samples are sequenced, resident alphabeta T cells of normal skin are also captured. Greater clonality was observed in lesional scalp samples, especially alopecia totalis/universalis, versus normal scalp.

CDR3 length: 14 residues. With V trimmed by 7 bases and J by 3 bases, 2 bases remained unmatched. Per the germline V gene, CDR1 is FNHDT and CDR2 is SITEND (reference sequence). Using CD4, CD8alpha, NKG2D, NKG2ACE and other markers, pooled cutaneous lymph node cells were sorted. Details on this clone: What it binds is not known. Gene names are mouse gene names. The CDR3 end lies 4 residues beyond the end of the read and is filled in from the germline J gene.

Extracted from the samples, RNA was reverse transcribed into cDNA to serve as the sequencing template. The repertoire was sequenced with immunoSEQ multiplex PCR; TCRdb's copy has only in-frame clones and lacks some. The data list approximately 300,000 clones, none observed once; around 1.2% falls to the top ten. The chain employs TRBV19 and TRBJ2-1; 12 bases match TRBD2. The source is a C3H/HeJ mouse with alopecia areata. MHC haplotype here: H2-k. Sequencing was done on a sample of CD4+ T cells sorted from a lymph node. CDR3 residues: CASGDWGVYAEQFF. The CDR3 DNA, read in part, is TGTGCCAGCGGGGACTGGGGGGTCTATGCT.